This TCR beta chain was sequenced in a study of sequential checkpoint blockade in melanoma. In the study overall: Randomization was 1:1 between first-line nivolumab→ipilimumab and ipilimumab→nivolumab. Both treatment sequences were followed by maintenance nivolumab.

Treatment defined: randomized to nivolumab then ipilimumab (arm A) or the reverse (arm B). DNA-damaging chemotherapy had not been given to any patient beforehand. PBMC sorting kept live CD3+CD8+ cells without CD19 or CD56. Sequenced by immunoSEQ multiplex PCR; TCRdb stores in-frame clones only, minus some. This table has some 35,000 clones, roughly 84% appearing once. The junction had 1 base not matched to a gene; V was cut back by 0 bases and J by 7 bases. Germline loops: CDR1 LNHNV, CDR2 YYDKDF (reference sequence). The CDR3 runs 14 residues. The sequenced sample was CD8+ T cells sorted from blood (inferred from file names), obtained from a patient given nivolumab and ipilimumab in sequence. The sequence came from a human donor with melanoma. The J gene is TRBJ2-1, the V gene TRBV15; TRBD1 matches 9 bases. CDR3 coding DNA: TGTGCCACCAGCAGAGAAGGACAGGGGAATGAGCAGTTCTTC. It specifies CATSREGQGNEQFF.